This T cell receptor (beta chain) emerged from a study of blood T cell repertoires in COVID-19. About the study: The United States, Italy and Spain were the sources of the acute and convalescent COVID-19 samples.

From germline, CDR1 is SGHRS and CDR2 YFSETQ. The CDR3 extends over 13 amino acids. With V trimmed by 7 bases and J by 4 bases, 7 bases remained unmatched. Study processing details: Reference gene primer amplification gave nucleated cell count estimates. Profiled with immunoSEQ multiplex PCR; TCRdb holds only in-frame clones, not every one. D and trimming come from the DNA, and the V and J calls and clone size come from that table. The data contain 200,000 to 250,000 clones, approximately 86% of them seen just once; the ten biggest clones take up roughly 1.2%. Specimen: peripheral blood. This clonotype was obtained from a woman aged 25 to 45 with COVID-19, enrolled during active disease. The J gene is TRBJ1-1, the V gene TRBV5-1, with 7 bases fitting TRBD1. CDR3 protein: CASGAGGITEAFF. Here the CDR3 DNA reads TGCGCCAGCGGAGCAGGGGGGATCACTGAAGCTTTCTTT.